This entry concerns a single T cell receptor beta chain. Germline loops: CDR1 MNHEY, CDR2 SVGAGI. V gave up 4 bases and J gave up 2 bases, with 8 bases separating them. The CDR3 has 14 amino acids. TCRdb's table, derived via immunoSEQ multiplex PCR, lists solely in-frame clones and lacks some. The data hold some 60,000 clones, with approximately 89% observed a single time. These data originate in a study of OX40 agonist ivuxolimab in advanced cancers. Study-level background: The diagnoses of dose-escalation patients were hepatocellular carcinoma, melanoma, renal cell or head and neck cancer.

This receptor was obtained from an adult with an advanced solid tumor such as melanoma, head and neck, liver or kidney cancer. The rearrangement uses TRBV6-5 and TRBJ1-4, with D possibly TRBD1 on 5 matching bases. The source material was CD4+ or CD8+ T cells sorted from blood, sampled in a trial of the OX40 agonist ivuxolimab. CDR3 sequence (DNA): TGTGCCAGCAGTTCCAGGGAGACTAATGAAAAACTGTTTTTT. Protein: CASSSRETNEKLFF.